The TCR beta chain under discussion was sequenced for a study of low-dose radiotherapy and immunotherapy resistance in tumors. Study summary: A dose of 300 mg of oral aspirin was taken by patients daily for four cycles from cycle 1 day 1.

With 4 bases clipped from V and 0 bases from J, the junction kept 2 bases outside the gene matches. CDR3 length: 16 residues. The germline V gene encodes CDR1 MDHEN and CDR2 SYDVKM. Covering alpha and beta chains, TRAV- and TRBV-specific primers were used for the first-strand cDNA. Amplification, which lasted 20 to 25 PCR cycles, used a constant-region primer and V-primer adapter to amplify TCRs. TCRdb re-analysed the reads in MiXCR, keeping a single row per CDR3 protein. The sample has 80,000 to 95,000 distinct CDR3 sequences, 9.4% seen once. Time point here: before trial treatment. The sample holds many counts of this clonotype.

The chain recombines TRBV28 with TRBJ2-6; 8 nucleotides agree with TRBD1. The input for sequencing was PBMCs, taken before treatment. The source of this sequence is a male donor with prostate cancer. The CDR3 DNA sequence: TGTGCCAGCAGTTCGGGACAGGCCTCTGGGGCCAACGTCCTGACTTTC. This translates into CASSSGQASGANVLTF.